The 26 T cell receptor beta chains listed next were all sequenced from one sample in a study of blood T cells in healthy people across ages. Sample-barcoded 5' priming and a J-beta primer mix drove a second PCR of roughly 6 to 12 cycles. TCRdb redid the calling of the 5' RACE reads with MiXCR, one entry per CDR3 protein. The sample yields about 1,400,000 distinct CDR3 sequences, roughly 59% seen once. The sequencing input was blood. These receptors originate from a man aged 18 to 29 in good health.

The chain recombines TRBV6-6 with TRBJ2-1; D call uncertain. CDR3 size: 15 residues. The V gene lost 7 bases and the J gene lost 4 bases, with 17 bases spanning the gap. The germline CDR1 and CDR2 sequences are MNHNY and SVGAGI (reference sequence). CDR3 region: CASNGLLTSYNEQFF. CDR3 nucleotides: TGTGCCAGCAACGGTCTTCTAACGTCTTACAATGAGCAGTTCTTC.

This clonotype has more than one count but fewer than ten. The rearrangement uses TRBV27 and TRBJ2-7; tentative D call: TRBD2 (7 bases). Germline V lookup: CDR1 MNHEY, CDR2 SMNVEV (reference sequence). This CDR3 comprises 16 residues. Trimming left V 6 bases short and J 6 bases short, with 24 bases between. The CDR3, as DNA: TGTGCCAGCAGGCGCCCCTATGTTGCGGGGGCCAGCGAGCAGTACTTC. Translation: CASRRPYVAGASEQYF.

The chain employs TRBV2 and TRBJ1-5; D is uncertain. CDR1 and CDR2 from the germline V gene are SNHLY and FYNNEI. The CDR3 totals 14 residues. V was shortened by 3 bases and J by 4 bases, with 10 bases between the two germline ends. The CDR3 bases are TGTGCCAGCAGTGAGGAGGGTGCAAATCAGCCCCAGCATTTT. Translated, it gives CASSEEGANQPQHF.

The gene calls are TRBV28 and TRBJ2-5, with 12 bases lining up with TRBD2. V shed 4 bases and J 1 base; nucleotides not matched to a gene: 4. CDR1 and CDR2 from the germline V gene are MDHEN and SYDVKM. The CDR3 is 16 residues long. DNA for the CDR3: TGTGCCAGCAGTTATCGACTAGCGGGAGCCCAAGAGACCCAGTACTTC. The encoded protein is CASSYRLAGAQETQYF.

The chain combines TRBV27 with TRBJ2-7, with D possibly being TRBD2 (6 bases). Germline assignment: CDR1 MNHEY and CDR2 SMNVEV (reference sequence). With 7 bases removed from V and 10 bases from J, the gap between germline ends came to 20 bases. The CDR3 contains 13 residues. The CDR3 region is CASKEYGGPTQYF. In DNA, the CDR3 is TGTGCCAGCAAGGAGTACGGGGGACCAACCCAGTACTTC.

Only a few counts were recorded for this clonotype. The chain is built from TRBV6-2 or TRBV6-3 and TRBJ2-5, with 7 nucleotides matching TRBD2. After removal of 10 bases from V and 2 bases from J, the junction contained 10 bases not matched to a gene. The V gene's germline CDR1 is MNHEY and CDR2 SVGEGT. The CDR3 loop spans 14 amino acids. CDR3 coding DNA: TGTGCCACCGTCGGGCTAGCGGAGCAAGAGACCCAGTACTTC. As protein: CATVGLAEQETQYF.

This clonotype turned up a few times. The gene calls are TRBV7-9 and TRBJ2-5, with 9 bases identical to TRBD2. Germline CDR1 and CDR2: SEHNR and FQNEAQ (reference sequence). With 5 bases clipped from V and 1 base from J, the junction kept 5 bases outside the gene matches. This CDR3 is built from 15 residues. The chain's CDR3 is CASSPRLAAQETQYF. CDR3 bases: TGTGCCAGCAGCCCCCGACTAGCGGCCCAAGAGACCCAGTACTTC.

This clonotype was detected only a few times. The rearrangement uses TRBV4-1 and TRBJ2-3, with TRBD2 matching over 9 bases. This CDR3 contains 16 residues. The V gene end was trimmed by 4 bases and the J gene end by 7 bases; junction bases not matched to a gene: 12. Germline lookup yields CDR1 MGHRA and CDR2 YSYEKL. The CDR3 nucleotides read TGCGCCAGCAGCCCGCTTGGGGGCGGGGGGGCTAATACGCAGTATTTT. It is translated as CASSPLGGGGANTQYF.

This clonotype was seen only a few times. This sequence joins TRBV20-1 and TRBJ2-5; unclear D gene. CDR3 length: 14 amino acids. Germline assignment: CDR1 DFQATT and CDR2 SNEGSKA (reference sequence). The V end lost 0 bases, the J end lost 2 bases, and 10 bases lay between the germline ends. In DNA, the CDR3 is TGCAGTGCTAGAGATGTCCGCTTTCAAGAGACCCAGTACTTC. Translation gives CSARDVRFQETQYF.

This clonotype was seen more than once but under ten times. V usage is TRBV7-2 and J usage is TRBJ2-3, with no clear D. The CDR3 is 13 amino acids. Germline values: CDR1 SGHTA, CDR2 FQGNSA. V gave up 4 bases and J gave up 7 bases, with 12 bases separating them. Here the CDR3 DNA reads TGTGCCAGCAGCTCCCCCACTAAACATACGCAGTATTTT. This sequence encodes CASSSPTKHTQYF.

The gene calls are TRBV29-1 and TRBJ2-5; possibly TRBD1 for D (6 bases). This CDR3 spans 13 amino acids. The ends were cut back, 2 bases at V and 7 bases at J, with 14 bases in the middle. Germline CDR1 is SQVTM and CDR2 is ANQGSEA. CDR3 sequence: CSVEFGQRGTQYF. The CDR3 nucleotides are TGCAGCGTTGAATTTGGACAGCGCGGGACCCAGTACTTC.

This chain's CDR3 is CASTITGRGTEAFF. CDR3 coding DNA: TGTGCCAGCACCATAACAGGTCGCGGCACTGAAGCTTTCTTT. The chain has TRBV7-2 and TRBJ1-1, with D maybe TRBD1 (5 bases). The germline gives CDR1 SGHTA, CDR2 FQGNSA. This CDR3 has 14 residues. Trimming stripped 7 bases from V and 4 bases from J, with 16 bases between.

The J gene is TRBJ2-5, the V gene TRBV7-9; 12 positions agree with TRBD2. The tail of the sequence fits TRBJ2-7 better, so the J call may be wrong. Germline CDR1 and CDR2: SEHNR and FQNEAQ (reference sequence). The CDR3 is 15 amino acids. The CDR3 DNA reads as TGTGCCAGCAGCTCTAGCGGGAGGGACATCTACGAGCAGTACTTC. This translates into CASSSSGRDIYEQYF.

The chain carries TRBV20-1 and TRBJ2-4, with D possibly being TRBD2 (7 bases). The CDR3 runs 12 residues. Germline V CDR1 and CDR2: DFQATT, SNEGSKA (reference sequence). The germline V and J ends were trimmed by 6 bases and 6 bases, with 12 bases remaining between them. This CDR3 reads CSALRGGNIQYF. The DNA for the CDR3 is TGCAGTGCCCTAAGGGGGGGAAACATTCAGTACTTC.

This sequence joins TRBV5-5 and TRBJ1-4, with TRBD1 as a possible D gene (6 bases). The germline gives CDR1 SGHKS, CDR2 YYEKEE (reference sequence). The CDR3 length is 17 residues. V dropped 4 bases and J dropped 7 bases, with 23 bases sitting between them. The CDR3 DNA is TGTGCCAGCAGCAATGGCGCGGGGGGGCGTCTCGGTGAAAAACTGTTTTTT. Translated: CASSNGAGGRLGEKLFF.

The CDR3 sequence: CAISVGDRETWGHGYTF. CDR3 nucleotide sequence: TGTGCCATCAGTGTCGGGGACAGGGAGACGTGGGGCCATGGCTACACCTTC. The chain uses TRBV10-3 and TRBJ1-2; 9 bases line up with TRBD1. V gave up 4 bases and J gave up 6 bases; unmatched junction bases: 15. Per germline, CDR1 ENHRY and CDR2 SYGVKD. The CDR3 spans 17 residues.

V is TRBV29-1 and J is TRBJ1-1, with D unresolved. The CDR3 length is 11 residues. Trimming cost V 4 bases and J 3 bases, with 6 bases left between them. Germline-derived CDR1 and CDR2 are SQVTM and ANQGSEA. CDR3 sequence reads: CSVAQDTEAFF. CDR3 DNA sequence: TGCAGCGTTGCTCAAGACACTGAAGCTTTCTTT.

The chain combines TRBV9 with TRBJ1-1; D gene unclear. This CDR3 spans 16 amino acids. CDR1 and CDR2 from the germline V gene are SGDLS and YYNGEE. V gave up 0 bases and J gave up 1 base, with 13 bases separating them. The CDR3 region is CASSVGVGFSNTEAFF. CDR3 DNA sequence: TGTGCCAGCAGCGTAGGGGTGGGCTTCTCGAACACTGAAGCTTTCTTT.

In its sample, this clonotype was seen many times. The chain is built from TRBV6-5 and TRBJ2-2, with D hard to call. Per germline, CDR1 MNHEY and CDR2 SVGAGI. The CDR3 contains 13 residues. V was shortened by 0 bases and J by 6 bases, with 5 bases between the two germline ends. The DNA for the CDR3 is TGTGCCAGCAGTTACTCGAGATCCGGGGAGCTGTTTTTT. It codes for CASSYSRSGELFF.

Here the CDR3 DNA reads TGTGCCAGCAGTGTGATTGCGGGACAATGGGATACTGAAGCTTTCTTT. Translated, it gives CASSVIAGQWDTEAFF. The chain recombines TRBV2 with TRBJ1-1, with D perhaps TRBD1 (6 bases). Germline-derived CDR1 and CDR2 are SNHLY and FYNNEI. V lost 4 bases and J lost 5, with 20 bases in between. There are 16 residues in the CDR3.

The chain carries TRBV6-1 and TRBJ2-5, with TRBD2 identical over 9 bases. CDR3 length: 10 amino acids. Germline assignment: CDR1 MNHNS and CDR2 SASEGT. Trimming cost V 6 bases and J 13 bases; bases outside gene matches: 3. The CDR3 DNA follows: TGTGCCAGCAGCGGGACTAGCCCGTACTTC. Its translation: CASSGTSPYF.

This clonotype has a single count. V gene TRBV6-5 combines with J gene TRBJ1-6; TRBD1 is a possible D gene (5 bases). Germline loops: CDR1 MNHEY, CDR2 SVGAGI. With 2 bases removed from V and 7 bases from J, the gap between germline ends came to 12 bases. The CDR3 covers 15 residues. The CDR3 coding sequence is TGTGCCAGCAGTTACCTGGGACGGCAAAATTCACCCCTCCACTTT. This encodes CASSYLGRQNSPLHF.

The V gene is TRBV25-1, the J gene TRBJ2-7; D perhaps matches TRBD1 (6 bases). The germline V and J ends were trimmed by 5 bases and 2 bases, with 19 bases remaining between them. The CDR3 runs to 16 residues. Germline V lookup: CDR1 MGHDK, CDR2 SYGVNS. DNA of the CDR3: TGTGCCAGCAGTACCCGGACAGAACCATTAACCTACGAGCAGTACTTC. This gives the protein CASSTRTEPLTYEQYF.

The V and J genes are TRBV5-1 and TRBJ2-1; D ambiguous. Germline V gene data show CDR1 as SGHRS and CDR2 as YFSETQ. V was shortened by 0 bases and J by 3 bases, with 10 bases between the two germline ends. This CDR3 comprises 15 residues. CDR3 DNA: TGCGCCAGCAGCTTGGGATTGGTGGGCTACAATGAGCAGTTCTTC. Amino acids: CASSLGLVGYNEQFF.

The chain uses TRBV7-9 and TRBJ2-5; 8 nucleotides agree with TRBD2. The DNA end favors TRBJ2-7, so the J call may be wrong. The CDR3 is 15 residues long. CDR1 and CDR2 from the germline V gene are SEHNR and FQNEAQ (reference sequence). CDR3 bases: TGTGCCAGCAGCCTCCAGGGACTAGAGGTTCCCGAGCAGTACTTC. Residues: CASSLQGLEVPEQYF.

The chain carries TRBV20-1 and TRBJ2-7; either TRBD1 or TRBD2 may supply D (5 bases each). The CDR3 length is 13 residues. CDR1 and CDR2 from the germline V gene are DFQATT and SNEGSKA (reference sequence). Trimming removed 5 bases from V and 2 bases from J, with 13 bases in between. The CDR3 coding sequence is TGCAGTGCTGGTAGGGACCGACCCTACGAGCAGTACTTC. Translated: CSAGRDRPYEQYF.